The 22 T cell receptor beta chains reported below all come from one sample, sequenced in a study of graft-versus-host responses after intestinal transplantation. The graft tissue was processed, and this released both intraepithelial and lamina propria lymphocytes. The assay was immunoSEQ multiplex PCR, and TCRdb's table has in-frame clones only and misses some. Of some 13,000 clones in the sample, around 74% are singletons; the top ten hold roughly 7%. The sequencing used ileum tissue, collected 16 days after intestinal transplant. These receptors originate from a human patient who received an intestinal transplant, so some T cells may come from the graft donor.

The chain joins TRBV10-1 to TRBJ2-7; D is perhaps TRBD1 (5 bases). Between the trimmed V and J ends, which lost 3 bases and 0 bases, there was a span of 12 bases. Germline V gene data show CDR1 as WNHNN and CDR2 as SYGVQD (reference sequence). CDR3 size: 15 residues. The CDR3 coding sequence is TGCGCCAGCAGTGACAACGACAGACCCTCCTACGAGCAGTACTTC. This sequence encodes CASSDNDRPSYEQYF.

V is TRBV9 and J is TRBJ1-1, with 8 bases identical to TRBD1. After removal of 3 bases from V and 5 bases from J, the junction contained 9 bases not matched to a gene. Germline assignment: CDR1 SGDLS and CDR2 YYNGEE. The CDR3 spans 15 residues. CDR3 sequence: CASSATTGARTEAFF. In DNA, the CDR3 is TGTGCCAGCAGCGCGACGACAGGGGCGAGGACTGAAGCTTTCTTT. The full variable domain, in which reference TRBV9 and TRBJ1-1 provide the parts outside the CDR3, is DSGVTQTPKHLITATGQRVTLRCSPRSGDLSVYWYQQSLDQGLQFLIQYYNGEERAKGNILERFSAQQFPDLHSELNLSSLELGDSALYFCASSATTGARTEAFFGQGTRLTVV.

This clone turned up a few times. This sequence joins TRBV6-6 and TRBJ1-2, with 9 nucleotides matching TRBD1. This CDR3 spans 14 amino acids. Germline V gives CDR1 MNHNY, CDR2 SVGAGI (reference sequence). Trimming cost V 2 bases and J 2 bases; bases outside gene matches: 0. The chain's CDR3 is CASSYGQGNYGYTF. CDR3 nucleotides: TGTGCCAGCAGTTACGGACAGGGGAACTATGGCTACACCTTC.

This clone was seen a handful of times. The chain couples TRBV9 to TRBJ2-5; D uncertain. The CDR3 runs 13 residues. Germline lookup yields CDR1 SGDLS and CDR2 YYNGEE. Trimming took 0 bases from V and 4 from J, leaving 7 bases between them. CDR3 loop: CASSVGRPETQYF. The CDR3 coding sequence is TGTGCCAGCAGCGTAGGGCGGCCAGAGACCCAGTACTTC. Drawing the rest from reference TRBV9 and TRBJ2-5, the complete variable domain is DSGVTQTPKHLITATGQRVTLRCSPRSGDLSVYWYQQSLDQGLQFLIQYYNGEERAKGNILERFSAQQFPDLHSELNLSSLELGDSALYFCASSVGRPETQYFGPGTRLLVL.

The chain couples TRBV7-9 to TRBJ1-2, with a tentative D call TRBD1 (5 bases). The V and J ends lost 4 bases and 5 bases respectively, with 17 bases between them. Germline CDR1 is SEHNR and CDR2 is FQNEAQ (reference sequence). The CDR3 runs 15 residues. CDR3 region: CASSWIRRGKYGYTF. The CDR3 region has the DNA TGTGCCAGCAGCTGGATTCGTAGGGGAAAGTATGGCTACACCTTC.

This chain links TRBV7-9 with TRBJ2-3; TRBD2 aligns across 13 bases. Germline trimming cut 5 bases from V and 2 bases from J; bases unmatched to any gene: 4. Germline CDR1 SEHNR, CDR2 FQNEAQ (reference sequence). This CDR3 region has 16 residues. The CDR3 sequence is CASSPGTSGTTDTQYF. DNA of the CDR3: TGTGCCAGCAGCCCCGGGACTAGCGGGACCACAGATACGCAGTATTTT.

V usage is TRBV9 and J usage is TRBJ2-1; 8 bases match TRBD2. This CDR3 is 19 amino acids long. V dropped 0 bases and J dropped 0; count of bases not matched to a gene: 11. Per germline, CDR1 SGDLS and CDR2 YYNGEE. The DNA for the CDR3 is TGTGCCAGCAGCGTAGGATTAGCTCCGGGGGGGAGCTCCTACAATGAGCAGTTCTTC. Translating gives CASSVGLAPGGSSYNEQFF. Full variable domain (remainder filled in from reference TRBV9 and TRBJ2-1): DSGVTQTPKHLITATGQRVTLRCSPRSGDLSVYWYQQSLDQGLQFLIQYYNGEERAKGNILERFSAQQFPDLHSELNLSSLELGDSALYFCASSVGLAPGGSSYNEQFFGPGTRLTVL.

This clone was seen only once. This chain connects TRBV6-5 to TRBJ1-2; 8 bases map to TRBD1. The V and J ends lost 0 bases and 8 bases, in that order; junction bases with no gene match: 8. This CDR3 region has 15 residues. The germline V gene has CDR1 MNHEY and CDR2 SVGAGI. For the CDR3, the DNA is TGTGCCAGCAGTTACTCTCCAGGGGGCAAAGAAGGCTACACCTTC. Translating it yields CASSYSPGGKEGYTF.

The chain joins TRBV5-1 to TRBJ1-1, with TRBD1 as a possible D gene (5 bases). The CDR3 runs 14 residues. Germline V gene lookup returns CDR1 SGHRS and CDR2 YFSETQ. With 4 bases removed from V and 3 bases from J, the gap between germline ends came to 13 bases. CDR3 bases: TGCGCCAGCAGCGGGGATAGGGGATACACTGAAGCTTTCTTT. Protein product: CASSGDRGYTEAFF.

V and J are TRBV9 and TRBJ1-3, with D hard to call. The CDR3 is 14 residues long. V was shortened by 3 bases and J by 1 base, with 8 bases between the two germline ends. Germline V lookup: CDR1 SGDLS, CDR2 YYNGEE. The DNA for the CDR3 is TGTGCCAGCAGCGGGCAAAAATCTGGAAACACCATATATTTT. It codes for CASSGQKSGNTIYF.

The chain combines TRBV9 with TRBJ1-2, with a tentative D call TRBD1 (6 bases). The CDR3 totals 13 residues. V lost 3 bases and J 4 bases, leaving 10 bases between the germline ends. Germline V gene lookup returns CDR1 SGDLS and CDR2 YYNGEE. Written as DNA, the CDR3 is TGTGCCAGCAGCGATTGGGGGCCCTATGGCTACACCTTC. It translates to CASSDWGPYGYTF.

This sequence joins TRBV30 and TRBJ2-3, with 9 nucleotides matching TRBD2. Germline CDR1 reads GTSNPN; CDR2 reads SVGIG (reference sequence). V was pared by 0 bases and J by 4 bases, with 5 bases of the junction left unmatched. This CDR3 is built from 15 residues. The CDR3 coding sequence is TGTGCCTGGAGTGTAAGACTAGCGGATGCAGATACGCAGTATTTT. Translating gives CAWSVRLADADTQYF.

The rearrangement links TRBV27 to TRBJ2-5; D perhaps matches TRBD2 (6 bases). The CDR3 totals 14 residues. V lost 6 bases and J 7 bases, leaving 18 bases between the germline ends. Germline V gives CDR1 MNHEY, CDR2 SMNVEV (reference sequence). Here the CDR3 reads CASRSGGSASTQYF. As DNA, the CDR3 is TGTGCCAGCAGATCCGGGGGAAGCGCGTCGACCCAGTACTTC.

By proportion, this clone is hyperexpanded. The J gene is TRBJ2-2, the V gene TRBV27, with TRBD2 matching over 10 bases. V shed 3 bases, J shed 4 bases, and the junction held 2 bases outside the gene matches. The V gene's germline CDR1 is MNHEY and CDR2 SMNVEV (reference sequence). The CDR3 sequence is 15 residues long. The CDR3 sequence is CASSFRLAGTGELFF. The CDR3 DNA reads as TGTGCCAGCAGTTTCAGACTAGCGGGCACCGGGGAGCTGTTTTTT.

The rearrangement joins TRBV28 to TRBJ1-5, with D possibly matching TRBD1 (5 bases). V lost 9 bases and J lost 5, with 11 bases in between. Germline values: CDR1 MDHEN, CDR2 SYDVKM. CDR3 length: 12 amino acids. The CDR3 region is CASRQSYQPQHF. The CDR3 DNA sequence: TGTGCCAGTCGACAGTCTTATCAGCCCCAGCATTTT.

The chain couples TRBV6-4 to TRBJ2-3, with a weak D call TRBD2 (6 bases). Germline V gene sequence: CDR1 MRHNA, CDR2 SNTAGT. The CDR3 contains 18 residues. V lost 2 bases, J lost 2 bases, and 20 bases lay in between. The CDR3 sequence: CASSDGGAGREFTDTQYF. The CDR3 DNA is TGTGCCAGCAGTGACGGAGGGGCGGGAAGGGAATTCACAGATACGCAGTATTTT.

The rearrangement joins TRBV6-5 to TRBJ2-3, with 7 bases identical to TRBD2. The junction had 6 bases not matched to a gene; V was cut back by 8 bases and J by 4 bases. CDR3 length equals 13 residues. Germline V gives CDR1 MNHEY, CDR2 SVGAGI. The CDR3 sequence is CASGSGSADTQYF. In nucleotides, the CDR3 is TGTGCCAGCGGTAGCGGGTCCGCAGATACGCAGTATTTT.

The chain uses TRBV7-8 and TRBJ1-5; unclear D gene. V was clipped by 0 bases and J by 3 bases, with 15 bases between them. The CDR3 is made up of 17 amino acids. CDR1 and CDR2 (germline): SGHVS, FQNEAQ. CDR3 coding DNA: TGTGCCAGCAGCTTAGCGGAACACGGACTGATCAATCAGCCCCAGCATTTT. Translation gives CASSLAEHGLINQPQHF. The full variable domain, rest sourced from reference TRBV7-8 and TRBJ1-5, is GAGVSQSPRYKVAKRGQDVALRCDPISGHVSLFWYQQALGQGPEFLTYFQNEAQLDKSGLPSDRFFAERPEGSVSTLKIQRTQQEDSAVYLCASSLAEHGLINQPQHFGDGTRLSIL.

The chain couples TRBV19 to TRBJ1-5, with 8 bases aligning to TRBD1. Germline V CDR1 and CDR2: LNHDA, SQIVND (reference sequence). The J segment lost 7 bases and the V segment lost 6 bases, leaving 11 bases of the junction unmatched. The CDR3 sequence is 15 residues long. This chain's CDR3 is CASSVQGADGQPQHF. The CDR3 nucleotides are TGTGCCAGTAGCGTTCAGGGGGCAGATGGGCAGCCCCAGCATTTT. Full variable domain (outside the CDR3, taken from reference TRBV19 and TRBJ1-5): DGGITQSPKYLFRKEGQNVTLSCEQNLNHDAMYWYRQDPGQGLRLIYYSQIVNDFQKGDIAEGYSVSREKKESFPLTVTSAQKNPTAFYLCASSVQGADGQPQHFGDGTRLSIL.

This clone came up a few times. The V call is TRBV6-1, the J call TRBJ1-5; 12 bases match TRBD1. V lost 6 bases, J lost 7 bases, and 4 bases stayed unmatched. CDR1 is MNHNS, CDR2 SASEGT, per germline. The CDR3 length is 14 residues. Here the CDR3 reads CASSLGTGGQPQHF. Written as DNA, the CDR3 is TGTGCCAGCAGCCTTGGGACAGGGGGCCAGCCCCAGCATTTT.

The chain couples TRBV5-4 to TRBJ2-1; TRBD2 matches at 9 bases. V shed 3 bases, J shed 6 bases, and the junction held 4 bases outside the gene matches. From germline, CDR1 is SGHNT and CDR2 YYREEE (reference sequence). This CDR3 contains 14 residues. The CDR3 DNA is TGTGCCAGCAGCTCCCTGCGGGAGGGCAATGAGCAGTTCTTC. It is translated as CASSSLREGNEQFF.

This sequence joins TRBV10-2 and TRBJ2-1, with TRBD2 as a possible D gene (6 bases). Germline values: CDR1 WSHSY, CDR2 SAAADI. V lost 6 bases and J lost 10, with 13 bases in between. The CDR3 sequence is 12 residues long. CDR3 protein: CASRTGLNEQFF. CDR3 bases: TGCGCCAGCAGAACCGGACTAAACGAGCAGTTCTTC.